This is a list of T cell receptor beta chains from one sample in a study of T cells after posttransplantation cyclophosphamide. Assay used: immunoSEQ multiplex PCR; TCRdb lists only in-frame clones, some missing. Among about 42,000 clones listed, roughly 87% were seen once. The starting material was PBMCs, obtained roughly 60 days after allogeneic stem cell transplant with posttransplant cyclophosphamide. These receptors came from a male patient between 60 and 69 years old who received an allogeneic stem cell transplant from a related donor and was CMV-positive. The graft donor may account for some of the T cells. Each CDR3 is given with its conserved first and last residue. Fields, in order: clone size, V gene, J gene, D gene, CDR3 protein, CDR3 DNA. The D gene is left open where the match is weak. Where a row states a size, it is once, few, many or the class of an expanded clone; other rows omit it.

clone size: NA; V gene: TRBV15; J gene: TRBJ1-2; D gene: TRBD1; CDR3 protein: CATSRDKAGTGGGYTF; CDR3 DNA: TGTGCCACCAGCAGAGATAAAGCCGGGACAGGGGGTGGCTACACCTTC
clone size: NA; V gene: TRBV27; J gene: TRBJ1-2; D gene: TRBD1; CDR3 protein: CASSPHVTGDIYGYTF; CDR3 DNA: TGTGCCAGCAGCCCCCACGTGACAGGGGACATCTATGGCTACACCTTC
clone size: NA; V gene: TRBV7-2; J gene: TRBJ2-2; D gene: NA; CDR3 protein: CASSLEQGSTGELFF; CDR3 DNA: TGTGCCAGCAGCTTAGAGCAGGGGTCCACCGGGGAGCTGTTTTTT
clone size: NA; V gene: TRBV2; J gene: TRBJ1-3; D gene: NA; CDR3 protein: CASSVQNNPGNTIYF; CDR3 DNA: TGTGCCAGCAGCGTACAGAATAACCCTGGAAACACCATATATTTT
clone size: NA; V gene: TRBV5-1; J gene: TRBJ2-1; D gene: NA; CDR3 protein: CASSTRHPLSSYNEQFF; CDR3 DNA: TGCGCCAGCAGCACCCGACACCCCCTGAGCTCCTACAATGAGCAGTTCTTC
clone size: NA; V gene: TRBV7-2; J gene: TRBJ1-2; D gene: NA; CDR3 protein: CASSSMPGHGIPYGYTF; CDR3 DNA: TGTGCCAGCAGCTCCATGCCGGGACACGGGATTCCCTATGGCTACACCTTC
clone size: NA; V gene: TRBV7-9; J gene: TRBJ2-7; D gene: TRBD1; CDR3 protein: CASSLVQFSGQPIYEQYF; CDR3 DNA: TGTGCCAGCAGCTTAGTTCAATTCTCGGGACAGCCGATCTACGAGCAGTACTTC
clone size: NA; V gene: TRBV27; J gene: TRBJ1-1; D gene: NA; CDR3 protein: CASKTGMNTEAFF; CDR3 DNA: TGTGCCAGCAAAACAGGGATGAACACTGAAGCTTTCTTT
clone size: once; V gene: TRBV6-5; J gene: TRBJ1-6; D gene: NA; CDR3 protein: CASSYVDSPLHF; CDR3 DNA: TGTGCCAGCAGTTACGTCGATTCACCCCTCCACTTT
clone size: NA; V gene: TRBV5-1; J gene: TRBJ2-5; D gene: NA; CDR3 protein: CASSLDEPGETQYF; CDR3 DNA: TGCGCCAGCAGCTTGGACGAACCGGGGGAGACCCAGTACTTC
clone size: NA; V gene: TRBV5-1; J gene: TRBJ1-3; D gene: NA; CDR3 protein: CASSLEGRNTIYF; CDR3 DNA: TGCGCCAGCAGCTTGGAGGGGAGAAACACCATATATTTT
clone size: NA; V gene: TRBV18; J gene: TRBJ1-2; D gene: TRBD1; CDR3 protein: CASSPLQPTGPLVYGYTF; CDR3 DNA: TGTGCCAGCTCACCACTTCAACCGACAGGGCCCTTGGTCTATGGCTACACCTTC
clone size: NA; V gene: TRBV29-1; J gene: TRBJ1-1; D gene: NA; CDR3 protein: CSVAYDMGYTEAFF; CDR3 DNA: TGCAGCGTTGCTTATGACATGGGCTACACTGAAGCTTTCTTT
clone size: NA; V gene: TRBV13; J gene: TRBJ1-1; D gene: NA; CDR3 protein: CASARQKNTEAFF; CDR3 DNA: TGTGCCAGCGCTCGACAGAAGAACACTGAAGCTTTCTTT
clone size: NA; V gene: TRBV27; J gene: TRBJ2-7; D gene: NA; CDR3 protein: CASSFYGLDNEQYF; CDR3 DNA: TGTGCCAGCAGTTTTTACGGCTTGGACAACGAGCAGTACTTC
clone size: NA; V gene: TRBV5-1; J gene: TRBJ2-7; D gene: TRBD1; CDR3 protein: CASSSPATGPTQLRYEQYF; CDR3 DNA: TGCGCCAGCAGCTCGCCCGCGACAGGGCCTACACAACTTCGTTACGAGCAGTACTTC
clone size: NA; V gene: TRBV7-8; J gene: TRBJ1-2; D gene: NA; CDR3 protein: CASSLVETVFYGYTF; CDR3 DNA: TGTGCCAGCAGCTTAGTCGAGACTGTATTCTATGGCTACACCTTC
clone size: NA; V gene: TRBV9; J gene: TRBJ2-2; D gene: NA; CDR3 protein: CASSVGQSFTGELFF; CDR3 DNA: TGTGCCAGCAGCGTTGGACAGTCCTTCACCGGGGAGCTGTTTTTT
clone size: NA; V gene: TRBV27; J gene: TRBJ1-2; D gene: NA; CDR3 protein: CASSLSGGLYGYTF; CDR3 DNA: TGTGCCAGCAGTTTATCCGGCGGTCTCTATGGCTACACCTTC
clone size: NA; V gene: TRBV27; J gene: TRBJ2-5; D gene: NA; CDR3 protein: CASSKTSSWAGETQYF; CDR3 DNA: TGTGCCAGCAGTAAAACCTCTAGTTGGGCGGGGGAGACCCAGTACTTC
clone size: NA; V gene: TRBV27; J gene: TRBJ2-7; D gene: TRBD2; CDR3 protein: CASSLSWRGGSSYEQYF; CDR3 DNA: TGTGCCAGCAGTTTATCGTGGCGGGGGGGAAGCTCCTACGAGCAGTACTTC
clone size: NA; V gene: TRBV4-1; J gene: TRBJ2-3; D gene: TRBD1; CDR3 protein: CASSQSGTGGVLGTQYF; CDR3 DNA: TGCGCCAGCAGCCAGTCTGGGACAGGGGGAGTATTAGGTACGCAGTATTTT
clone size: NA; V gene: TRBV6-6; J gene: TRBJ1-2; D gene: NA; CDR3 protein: CASSSYGYTF; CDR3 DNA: TGTGCCAGCAGTTCCTACGGCTACACCTTC
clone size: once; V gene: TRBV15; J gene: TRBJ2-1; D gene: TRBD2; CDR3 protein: CATSRSGVSYNEQFF; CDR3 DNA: TGTGCCACCAGCCGGAGCGGGGTCTCCTACAATGAGCAGTTCTTC
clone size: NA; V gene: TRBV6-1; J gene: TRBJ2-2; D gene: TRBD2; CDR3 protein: CASSGLAGNTGELFF; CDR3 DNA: TGTGCCAGCAGTGGACTAGCGGGGAACACCGGGGAGCTGTTTTTT
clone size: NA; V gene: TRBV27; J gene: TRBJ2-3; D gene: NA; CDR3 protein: CASSLFRPGVSTDTQYF; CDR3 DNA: TGTGCCAGCAGTTTATTCCGCCCCGGGGTAAGCACAGATACGCAGTATTTT
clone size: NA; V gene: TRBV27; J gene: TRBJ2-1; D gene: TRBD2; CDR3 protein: CASSRGGSGGNEQFF; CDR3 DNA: TGTGCCAGCAGTCGGGGGGGTAGCGGGGGTAATGAGCAGTTCTTC
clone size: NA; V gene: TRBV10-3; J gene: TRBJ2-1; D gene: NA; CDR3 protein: CAISPRGDTDNEQFF; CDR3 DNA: TGTGCCATCAGTCCCAGGGGTGATACCGACAATGAGCAGTTCTTC
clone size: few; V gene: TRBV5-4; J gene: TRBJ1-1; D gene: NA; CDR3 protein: CASSFGKNTEAFF; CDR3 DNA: TGTGCCAGCAGCTTCGGGAAGAACACTGAAGCTTTCTTT
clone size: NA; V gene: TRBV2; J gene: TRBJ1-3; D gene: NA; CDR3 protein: CASSRSFLPGDLEAIYF; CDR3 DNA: TGTGCCAGCAGCAGATCATTCTTACCGGGGGATTTGGAGGCCATATATTTT